These 27 T cell receptor beta chains originate from one sample sequenced in a study of blood T cell repertoires in COVID-19. The repertoire was sequenced with immunoSEQ multiplex PCR; TCRdb's copy has only in-frame clones and lacks some. The sample shows tens of thousands of clones, 80% to 95% of them seen only once. The sequenced material came from peripheral blood. These receptor sequences come from a human donor in a cohort sampled during active COVID-19.

The chain employs TRBV19 and TRBJ2-7, with TRBD1 as a possible D gene (5 bases). This CDR3 spans 15 amino acids. V was shortened by 1 base and J by 2 bases, with 12 bases between the two germline ends. Per the germline V gene, CDR1 is LNHDA and CDR2 is SQIVND (reference sequence). CDR3 DNA: TGTGCCAGTAGTATAGGTCAGGGTGTCGCCTACGAGCAGTACTTC. Amino acid sequence: CASSIGQGVAYEQYF.

V and J are TRBV11-2 and TRBJ1-5; D remains unclear. The V and J ends lost 1 base and 3 bases respectively, with 13 bases between them. CDR1 and CDR2 from the germline V gene are SGHAT and FQNNGV. The CDR3 has 16 amino acids. The CDR3 loop reads CASSLGRRGFNQPQHF. CDR3 DNA: TGTGCCAGCAGCTTAGGGCGCCGGGGATTCAATCAGCCCCAGCATTTT. Full variable domain (remainder filled in from reference TRBV11-2 and TRBJ1-5): EAGVAQSPRYKIIEKRQSVAFWCNPISGHATLYWYQQILGQGPKLLIQFQNNGVVDDSQLPKDRFSAERLKGVDSTLKIQPAKLEDSAVYLCASSLGRRGFNQPQHFGDGTRLSIL.

This clone was recorded once. The genes are TRBV3-1 (or the pseudogene TRBV3-2) and TRBJ1-5; D might be TRBD1 (5 bases). This CDR3 spans 12 amino acids. Germline-derived CDR1 and CDR2 are LGHDT and YNNKEL (reference sequence). The germline V and J ends were trimmed by 1 base and 7 bases, with 5 bases remaining between them. Written as DNA, the CDR3 is TGTGCCAGCAGCCAAGCAGGGCAGCCCCAGCATTTT. It specifies CASSQAGQPQHF.

The gene calls are TRBV4-3 and TRBJ1-1, with a possible D match to TRBD1 (6 bases). There are 17 residues in the CDR3. Trimming pared 0 bases from V and 5 bases from J, leaving 19 bases between. Looked up from germline, CDR1 is LGHNA and CDR2 is YSLEER. In DNA form, the CDR3 reads TGCGCCAGCAGCCAAGAGGGGGCAGGGAATGGACCGACTGAAGCTTTCTTT. Translated: CASSQEGAGNGPTEAFF.

The V call is TRBV3-1 (or the pseudogene TRBV3-2), the J call TRBJ1-1, with 8 bases matching TRBD1. Germline CDR1 is LGHDT and CDR2 is YNNKEL (reference sequence). After removal of 5 bases from V and 4 bases from J, the junction contained 6 bases not matched to a gene. The CDR3 totals 14 residues. The CDR3 nucleotides are TGTGCCAGCAGCTCCTGGACAGGGTCCACTGAAGCTTTCTTT. It encodes CASSSWTGSTEAFF.

This rearrangement joins TRBV10-3 to TRBJ2-3; 8 nucleotides align to TRBD1. Unmatched junction bases numbered 6, after V lost 7 bases and J lost 0 bases. The CDR3 extends over 15 amino acids. CDR1 is ENHRY, CDR2 SYGVKD, per germline. CDR3 bases: TGTGCCATCAACCCGGACAGGGTTAGCACAGATACGCAGTATTTT. This encodes CAINPDRVSTDTQYF.

The rearrangement uses TRBV6-6 and TRBJ1-3; D might be TRBD1 (5 bases). The length of the CDR3 is 14 residues. The germline V gene encodes CDR1 MNHNY and CDR2 SVGAGI (reference sequence). V dropped 10 bases and J dropped 0 bases, with 13 bases sitting between them. The chain's CDR3 is CATSIGGSGNTIYF. CDR3 DNA sequence: TGTGCCACCAGCATCGGGGGCTCTGGAAACACCATATATTTT.

This clone was counted a few times. The V gene is TRBV18, the J gene TRBJ2-2; D not certain. This CDR3 comprises 16 residues. Germline values: CDR1 KGHSH, CDR2 LQKENI. The V and J ends lost 2 bases and 1 base respectively, with 11 bases between them. CDR3 bases: TGTGCCAGCTCACCATCCCCTAACAGGAACACCGGGGAGCTGTTTTTT. This gives the protein CASSPSPNRNTGELFF.

The V gene is TRBV25-1, the J gene TRBJ2-1; 10 bases map to TRBD2. Germline CDR1 reads MGHDK; CDR2 reads SYGVNS. The J segment lost 4 bases and the V segment lost 5 bases, leaving 5 bases of the junction unmatched. The CDR3 loop spans 15 amino acids. The CDR3 spells CASSIAGGRYNEQFF. The DNA for the CDR3 is TGTGCCAGCAGTATAGCGGGGGGCCGATACAATGAGCAGTTCTTC.

This sequence joins TRBV5-1 and TRBJ2-5, with D perhaps matching TRBD2 (6 bases). Per the germline V gene, CDR1 is SGHRS and CDR2 is YFSETQ. The length of the CDR3 is 13 residues. Trimming took 9 bases from V and 4 from J, leaving 16 bases between them. CDR3 residues: CATNGGERETQYF. CDR3 in DNA: TGCGCCACCAACGGAGGGGAGCGAGAGACCCAGTACTTC.

This chain links TRBV11-2 with TRBJ1-2; D is uncertain. CDR1 is SGHAT and CDR2 is FQNNGV in the germline V gene. The V and J ends lost 7 bases and 2 bases respectively, with 17 bases between them. CDR3 length: 15 amino acids. The chain's CDR3 is CASISRAHGNYGYTF. DNA of the CDR3: TGTGCCAGCATCTCAAGAGCGCACGGAAACTATGGCTACACCTTC.

V and J are TRBV2 and TRBJ1-2, with TRBD1 matching 9 bases. Germline-derived CDR1 and CDR2 are SNHLY and FYNNEI. The CDR3 length is 14 residues. V was clipped by 6 bases and J by 4 bases; unmatched bases: 6. CDR3 in DNA: TGTGCCAGCAGCTGGACAGGGGTTCCCTATGGCTACACCTTC. Translated: CASSWTGVPYGYTF. The variable domain in full, with the rest retrieved from reference TRBV2 and TRBJ1-2, is EPEVTQTPSHQVTQMGQEVILRCVPISNHLYFYWYRQILGQKVEFLVSFYNNEISEKSEIFDDQFSVERPDGSNFTLKIRSTKLEDSAMYFCASSWTGVPYGYTFGSGTRLTVV.

A remark on this clone: The junction and the germline gene differ at one end; a read error may be behind it. V is TRBV11-3 and J is TRBJ2-2; D possibly corresponds to TRBD1 (5 bases). CDR3 length equals 15 residues. CDR1 and CDR2 (germline): SGHNT, YENEEA. The CDR3 region is CASSFTTVNAGELFF. The CDR3 DNA is TGTGCCAGCAGCTTTACGACAGTGAACGCCGGGGAGCTGTTTTTT.

The chain couples TRBV3-1 (or the pseudogene TRBV3-2) to TRBJ1-1, with a possible D match to TRBD1 (6 bases). The length of the CDR3 is 14 residues. Germline V gene data show CDR1 as LGHDT and CDR2 as YNNKEL (reference sequence). V gave up 0 bases and J gave up 13 bases, with 18 bases separating them. The DNA of the CDR3 is TGTGCCAGCAGCCAAGATCGGGCAGGGGTACTTGGTTTCTTT. Translating it yields CASSQDRAGVLGFF.

The rearrangement links TRBV14 to TRBJ1-1; TRBD1 is a possible D gene (5 bases). From germline, CDR1 is SGHDN and CDR2 FVKESK. The CDR3 consists of 11 residues. Trimming stripped 3 bases from V and 11 bases from J, with 10 bases between. The CDR3 nucleotides are TGTGCCAGCAGCCACGTTCGGGGGGCTTTCTTT. Amino acid sequence: CASSHVRGAFF.

V and J are TRBV7-8 and TRBJ1-5; weak D call: TRBD1 (5 bases). There are 15 residues in the CDR3. V lost 5 bases and J lost 3, with 14 bases in between. Germline loops: CDR1 SGHVS, CDR2 FQNEAQ. The CDR3 sequence: CASSLLDRYNQPQHF. The CDR3 nucleotides are TGTGCCAGCAGCCTCCTCGACAGATACAATCAGCCCCAGCATTTT.

The J gene is TRBJ1-4, the V gene TRBV5-8, with 7 bases that match TRBD1. The J segment lost 6 bases and the V segment lost 1 base, leaving 3 bases of the junction unmatched. CDR3 length: 14 amino acids. CDR1 and CDR2 (germline): SGHTS, YDEGEE. In DNA form, the CDR3 reads TGTGCCAGCAGCTTGACAGGGGCCGATGAAAAACTGTTTTTT. Its translation: CASSLTGADEKLFF.

This clone was observed once. The chain uses TRBV7-9 and TRBJ1-1, with D perhaps matching TRBD1 (6 bases). The V end lost 5 bases, the J end lost 7 bases, and 17 bases lay between the germline ends. The V gene's germline CDR1 is SEHNR and CDR2 FQNEAQ (reference sequence). The CDR3 spans 14 residues. The CDR3 loop reads CASSLPETGHEAFF. The DNA of the CDR3 is TGTGCCAGCAGCCTACCCGAGACAGGACATGAAGCTTTCTTT. The variable domain in full, with the rest retrieved from reference TRBV7-9 and TRBJ1-1, is DTGVSQNPRHKITKRGQNVTFRCDPISEHNRLYWYRQTLGQGPEFLTYFQNEAQLEKSRLLSDRFSAERPKGSFSTLEIQRTEQGDSAMYLCASSLPETGHEAFFGQGTRLTVV.

The gene calls are TRBV18 and TRBJ2-7; D is perhaps TRBD2 (6 bases). The germline V gene has CDR1 KGHSH and CDR2 LQKENI. The CDR3 totals 15 residues. The V end lost 2 bases, the J end lost 6 bases, and 17 bases lay between the germline ends. CDR3 sequence reads: CASSPGSGRSGEQYF. The CDR3 DNA is TGTGCCAGCTCACCAGGTTCAGGGAGGTCAGGCGAGCAGTACTTC. Filled out from reference TRBV18 and TRBJ2-7, the complete variable domain reads NAGVMQNPRHLVRRRGQEARLRCSPMKGHSHVYWYRQLPEEGLKFMVYLQKENIIDESGMPKERFSAEFPKEGPSILRIQQVVRGDSAAYFCASSPGSGRSGEQYFGPGTRLTVT.

The gene calls are TRBV27 and TRBJ1-1; the D gene is possibly TRBD1 (5 bases). V was pared by 6 bases and J by 3 bases, with 11 bases between. CDR1 MNHEY and CDR2 SMNVEV come from the germline V gene (reference sequence). This CDR3 is built from 13 residues. CDR3 sequence (DNA): TGTGCCAGCAGGTTGACAGAGTACACTGAAGCTTTCTTT. Translation gives CASRLTEYTEAFF.

This chain joins TRBV9 and TRBJ1-2; unclear D gene. The V end was cut by 8 bases, the J end by 8 bases, with 13 bases between. This CDR3 spans 11 amino acids. Germline assignment: CDR1 SGDLS and CDR2 YYNGEE. In DNA, the CDR3 is TGTGCCAGTCAAAGGCGGGGAGGCTACACCTTC. This translates into CASQRRGGYTF. The complete variable domain, with remaining parts taken from reference TRBV9 and TRBJ1-2, reads DSGVTQTPKHLITATGQRVTLRCSPRSGDLSVYWYQQSLDQGLQFLIQYYNGEERAKGNILERFSAQQFPDLHSELNLSSLELGDSALYFCASQRRGGYTFGSGTRLTVV.

The chain joins TRBV11-2 to TRBJ2-3; possible D gene TRBD1, 6 bases. V was clipped by 0 bases and J by 3 bases, with 19 bases between them. Germline V gene sequence: CDR1 SGHAT, CDR2 FQNNGV. The CDR3 spans 18 residues. CDR3 nucleotides: TGTGCCAGCAGCTTAGATCCCCTGGGACACGCCGCAACAGATACGCAGTATTTT. Its protein is CASSLDPLGHAATDTQYF. Filled out from reference TRBV11-2 and TRBJ2-3, the complete variable domain reads EAGVAQSPRYKIIEKRQSVAFWCNPISGHATLYWYQQILGQGPKLLIQFQNNGVVDDSQLPKDRFSAERLKGVDSTLKIQPAKLEDSAVYLCASSLDPLGHAATDTQYFGPGTRLTVL.

The rearrangement uses TRBV11-3 and TRBJ1-2, with unresolved D. Germline CDR1 SGHNT, CDR2 YENEEA. The CDR3 sequence is 16 residues long. The V end lost 6 bases, the J end lost 4 bases, and 21 bases lay between the germline ends. CDR3 coding DNA: TGTGCCAGCAGTGGAGGGTGGGGAGTGGGATTCTATGGCTACACCTTC. It encodes CASSGGWGVGFYGYTF.

The chain recombines TRBV2 with TRBJ2-7, with D uncertain. Germline-derived CDR1 and CDR2 are SNHLY and FYNNEI. The V end lost 6 bases, the J end lost 7 bases, and 16 bases lay between the germline ends. This CDR3 region has 13 residues. In DNA form, the CDR3 reads TGTGCCAGCAGCGAGACACCCGACGAGGAGCAGTACTTC. Translating gives CASSETPDEEQYF.

The rearrangement uses TRBV6-5 and TRBJ2-7, with TRBD1 identical over 8 bases. The CDR3 extends over 14 amino acids. CDR1 MNHEY and CDR2 SVGAGI come from the germline V gene. V trimming: 6 bases; J trimming: 5 bases; junction bases outside the gene matches: 9. CDR3: CASRRRQGRNEQYF. The CDR3 DNA reads TGTGCCAGCAGACGGCGACAGGGGAGGAACGAGCAGTACTTC.

This chain connects TRBV7-7 to TRBJ2-7; D unclear. Germline V gives CDR1 SSHAT, CDR2 FNYEAQ (reference sequence). This CDR3 has 13 residues. V lost 3 bases and J lost 1, with 7 bases in between. The CDR3 nucleotides read TGTGCCAGCAGCTTGGCAATTTCCTACGAGCAGTACTTC. Amino acids: CASSLAISYEQYF.

The V and J genes are TRBV1 and TRBJ1-2; TRBD1, the D gene given by the table, was not confirmed from the DNA. TRBV1 is a documented pseudogene. The CDR3 totals 14 residues. For the CDR3, the DNA is TGCACCAGCAGTATTGCAGGGTCCAACTATGGCTACACCTTC. Amino acids: CTSSIAGSNYGYTF.